This T cell receptor beta chain comes out of a study of cytomegalovirus exposure and HLA in healthy donors. Findings of the study overall: Whilst most TCR sequences proved rare, a subset of public TCRs occurred across many donors. It was confirmed in vitro that a few of the CMV-associated chains were specific for CMV antigens. For TCR beta chains, V- and J-gene trimming was later linked to a missense DCLRE1C variant.

On this clone: Its antigen is as yet unknown.

Primers included in the PCR were 60 Vbeta and 13 Jbeta primers. In the study's own analysis: In a later analysis, of 70 million to 85 million unique beta chains, around 11 million appeared in at least two donors. The repertoire was sequenced with immunoSEQ multiplex PCR; TCRdb's copy has only in-frame clones and lacks some. The V and J calls and the clone size are those of that table, but D and trimming were determined from the DNA. The sample contains about 93,000 clones, approximately 80% of which appear only once. The CDR3 consists of 18 residues. Looked up from germline, CDR1 is SGHDN and CDR2 is FVKESK. The ends lost 0 bases at V and 0 bases at J; junction bases unmatched: 8.

This sequence originates from a man between 50 and 59 years old in good health and CMV-seronegative. This chain joins TRBV14 and TRBJ2-7; 10 bases match TRBD2. Sample: PBMCs. CDR3 sequence (DNA): TGTGCCAGCAGCCAAGATGGGAGTGGACTAGCGGTCTCCTACGAGCAGTACTTC. Its translation: CASSQDGSGLAVSYEQYF.